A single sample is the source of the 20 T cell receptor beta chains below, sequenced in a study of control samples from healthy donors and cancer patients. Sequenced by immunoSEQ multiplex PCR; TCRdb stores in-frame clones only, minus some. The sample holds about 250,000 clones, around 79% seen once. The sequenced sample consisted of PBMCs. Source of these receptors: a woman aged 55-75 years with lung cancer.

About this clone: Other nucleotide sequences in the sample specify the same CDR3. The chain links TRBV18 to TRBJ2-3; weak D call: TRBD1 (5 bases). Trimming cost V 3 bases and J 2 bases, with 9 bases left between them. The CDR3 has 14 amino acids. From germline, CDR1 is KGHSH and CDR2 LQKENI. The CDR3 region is CASSPSGSTDTQYF. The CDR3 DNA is TGTGCCAGCTCACCGTCAGGGTCCACAGATACGCAGTATTTT. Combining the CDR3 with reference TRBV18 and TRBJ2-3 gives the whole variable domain NAGVMQNPRHLVRRRGQEARLRCSPMKGHSHVYWYRQLPEEGLKFMVYLQKENIIDESGMPKERFSAEFPKEGPSILRIQQVVRGDSAAYFCASSPSGSTDTQYFGPGTRLTVL.

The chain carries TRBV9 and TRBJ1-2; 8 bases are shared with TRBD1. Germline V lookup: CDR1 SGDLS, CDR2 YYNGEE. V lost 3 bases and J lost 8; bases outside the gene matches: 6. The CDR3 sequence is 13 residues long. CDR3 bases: TGTGCCAGCAGCGCCCAGACAGGGGTCGGCTACACCTTC. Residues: CASSAQTGVGYTF.

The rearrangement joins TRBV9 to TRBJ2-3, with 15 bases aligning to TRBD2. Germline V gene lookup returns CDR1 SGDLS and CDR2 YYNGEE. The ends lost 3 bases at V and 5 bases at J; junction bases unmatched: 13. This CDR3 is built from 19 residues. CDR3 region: CASSAGLAGGPRGRDTQYF. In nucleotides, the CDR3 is TGTGCCAGCAGCGCAGGACTAGCGGGGGGGCCAAGGGGTAGAGATACGCAGTATTTT.

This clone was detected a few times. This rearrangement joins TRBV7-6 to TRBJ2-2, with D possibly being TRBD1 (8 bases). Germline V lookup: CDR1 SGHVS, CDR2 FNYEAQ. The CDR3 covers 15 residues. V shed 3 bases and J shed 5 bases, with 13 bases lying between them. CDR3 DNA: TGTGCCAGCAGCTTCTTACAGGGGGGGACCGGGGAGCTGTTTTTT. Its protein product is CASSFLQGGTGELFF. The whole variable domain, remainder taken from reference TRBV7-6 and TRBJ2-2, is GAGVSQSPRYKVTKRGQDVALRCDPISGHVSLYWYRQALGQGPEFLTYFNYEAQQDKSGLPNDRFSAERPEGSISTLTIQRTEQRDSAMYRCASSFLQGGTGELFFGEGSRLTVL.

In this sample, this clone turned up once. The CDR3 region is CASSQGAGPGEKLFF. The CDR3 DNA is TGTGCCAGCAGTCAGGGGGCAGGCCCTGGTGAAAAACTGTTTTTT. The chain carries TRBV7-9 and TRBJ1-4; TRBD1 matches 8 bases. This CDR3 contains 15 residues. Trimming removed 6 bases from V and 7 bases from J; junction bases left unmatched: 10. The V gene's germline CDR1 is SEHNR and CDR2 FQNEAQ (reference sequence). The variable domain in full, completed from reference TRBV7-9 and TRBJ1-4, reads DTGVSQNPRHKITKRGQNVTFRCDPISEHNRLYWYRQTLGQGPEFLTYFQNEAQLEKSRLLSDRFSAERPKGSFSTLEIQRTEQGDSAMYLCASSQGAGPGEKLFFGSGTQLSVL.

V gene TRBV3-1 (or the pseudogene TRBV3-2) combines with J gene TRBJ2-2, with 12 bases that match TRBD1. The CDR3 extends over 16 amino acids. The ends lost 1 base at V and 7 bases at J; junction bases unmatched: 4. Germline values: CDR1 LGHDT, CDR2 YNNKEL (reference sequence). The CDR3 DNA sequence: TGTGCCAGCAGCCAAGTGGGACAGGGGGCGATCGGGGAGCTGTTTTTT. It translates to CASSQVGQGAIGELFF.

CDR3 nucleotide sequence: TGTGCCAGCTCACCACTGGACAGAGACTATGGCTACACCTTC. It is translated as CASSPLDRDYGYTF. The chain couples TRBV18 to TRBJ1-2, with a tentative D call TRBD1 (6 bases). V gave up 1 base and J gave up 3 bases, with 9 bases separating them. The germline CDR1 and CDR2 sequences are KGHSH and LQKENI. CDR3 length: 14 residues.

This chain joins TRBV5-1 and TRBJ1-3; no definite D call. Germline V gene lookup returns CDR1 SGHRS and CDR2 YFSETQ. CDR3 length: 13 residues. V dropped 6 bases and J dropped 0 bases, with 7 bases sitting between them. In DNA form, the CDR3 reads TGCGCCAGCAAGGCCAGCTCTGGAAACACCATATATTTT. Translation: CASKASSGNTIYF.

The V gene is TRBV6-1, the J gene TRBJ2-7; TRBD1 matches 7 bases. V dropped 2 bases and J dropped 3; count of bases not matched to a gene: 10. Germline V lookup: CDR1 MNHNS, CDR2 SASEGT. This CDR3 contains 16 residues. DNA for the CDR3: TGTGCCAGCAGTGAATGGACGGGACAGAGGGGCTACGAGCAGTACTTC. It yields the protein CASSEWTGQRGYEQYF.

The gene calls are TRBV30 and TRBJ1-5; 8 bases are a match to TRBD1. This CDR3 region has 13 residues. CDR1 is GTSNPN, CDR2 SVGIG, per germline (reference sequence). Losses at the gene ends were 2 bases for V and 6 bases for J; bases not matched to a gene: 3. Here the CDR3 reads CAWSPGGGQPQHF. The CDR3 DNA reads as TGTGCCTGGAGTCCAGGGGGCGGTCAGCCCCAGCATTTT.

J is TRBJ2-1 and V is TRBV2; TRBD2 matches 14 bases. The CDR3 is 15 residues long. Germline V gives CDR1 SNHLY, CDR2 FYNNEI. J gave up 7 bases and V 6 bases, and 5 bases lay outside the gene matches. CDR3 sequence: CASRKGLAGENEQFF. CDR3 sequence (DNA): TGTGCCAGCAGGAAGGGACTAGCGGGAGAAAATGAGCAGTTCTTC. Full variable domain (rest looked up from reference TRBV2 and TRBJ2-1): EPEVTQTPSHQVTQMGQEVILRCVPISNHLYFYWYRQILGQKVEFLVSFYNNEISEKSEIFDDQFSVERPDGSNFTLKIRSTKLEDSAMYFCASRKGLAGENEQFFGPGTRLTVL.

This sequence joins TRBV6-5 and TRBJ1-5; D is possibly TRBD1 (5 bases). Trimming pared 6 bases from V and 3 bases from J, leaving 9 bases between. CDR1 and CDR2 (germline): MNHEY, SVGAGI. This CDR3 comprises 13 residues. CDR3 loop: CASRRDANQPQHF. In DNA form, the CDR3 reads TGTGCCAGCAGACGGGACGCCAATCAGCCCCAGCATTTT.

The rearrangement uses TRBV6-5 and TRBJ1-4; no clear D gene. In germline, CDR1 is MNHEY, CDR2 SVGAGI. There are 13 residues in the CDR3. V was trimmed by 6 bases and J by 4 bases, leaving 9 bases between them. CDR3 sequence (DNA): TGTGCCAGCAGCGAGGTTGATAATGAAAAACTGTTTTTT. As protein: CASSEVDNEKLFF.

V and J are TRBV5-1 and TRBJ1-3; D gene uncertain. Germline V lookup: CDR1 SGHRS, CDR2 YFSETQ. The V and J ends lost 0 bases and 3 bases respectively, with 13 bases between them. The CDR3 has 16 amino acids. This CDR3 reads CASSLAGQVGGNTIYF. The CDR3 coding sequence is TGCGCCAGCAGCTTGGCCGGGCAGGTCGGTGGAAACACCATATATTTT.

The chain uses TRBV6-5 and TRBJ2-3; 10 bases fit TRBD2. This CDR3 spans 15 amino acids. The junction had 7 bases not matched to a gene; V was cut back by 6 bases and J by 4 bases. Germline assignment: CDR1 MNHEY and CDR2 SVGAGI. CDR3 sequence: CASSVVAGGSDTQYF. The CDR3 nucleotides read TGTGCCAGCAGCGTAGTAGCGGGAGGCTCAGATACGCAGTATTTT.

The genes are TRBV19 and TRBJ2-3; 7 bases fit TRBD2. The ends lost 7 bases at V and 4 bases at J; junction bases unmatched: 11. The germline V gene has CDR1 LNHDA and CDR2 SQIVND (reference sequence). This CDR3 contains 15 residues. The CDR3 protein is CASNIGGRVADTQYF. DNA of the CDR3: TGTGCCAGTAACATTGGAGGGAGGGTGGCAGATACGCAGTATTTT.

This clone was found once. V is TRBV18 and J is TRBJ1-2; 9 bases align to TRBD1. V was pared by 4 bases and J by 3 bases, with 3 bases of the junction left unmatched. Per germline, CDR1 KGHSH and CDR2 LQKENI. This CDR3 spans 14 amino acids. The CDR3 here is CASSQQGADYGYTF. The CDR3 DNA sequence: TGTGCCAGCTCACAACAGGGGGCCGACTATGGCTACACCTTC. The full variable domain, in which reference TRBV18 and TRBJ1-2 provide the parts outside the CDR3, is NAGVMQNPRHLVRRRGQEARLRCSPMKGHSHVYWYRQLPEEGLKFMVYLQKENIIDESGMPKERFSAEFPKEGPSILRIQQVVRGDSAAYFCASSQQGADYGYTFGSGTRLTVV.

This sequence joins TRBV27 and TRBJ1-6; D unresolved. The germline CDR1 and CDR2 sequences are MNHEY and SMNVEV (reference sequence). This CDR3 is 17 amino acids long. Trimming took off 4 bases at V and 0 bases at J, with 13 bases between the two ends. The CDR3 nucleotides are TGTGCCAGCAGTTCCCGGACCCTGAGCTCCTATAATTCACCCCTCCACTTT. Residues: CASSSRTLSSYNSPLHF.

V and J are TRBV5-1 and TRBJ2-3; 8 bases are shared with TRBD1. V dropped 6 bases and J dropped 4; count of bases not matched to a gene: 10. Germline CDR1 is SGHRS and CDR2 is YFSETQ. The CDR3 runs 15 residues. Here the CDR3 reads CASTRQGFDADTQYF. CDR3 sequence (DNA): TGCGCCAGCACCCGACAGGGGTTTGACGCAGATACGCAGTATTTT.

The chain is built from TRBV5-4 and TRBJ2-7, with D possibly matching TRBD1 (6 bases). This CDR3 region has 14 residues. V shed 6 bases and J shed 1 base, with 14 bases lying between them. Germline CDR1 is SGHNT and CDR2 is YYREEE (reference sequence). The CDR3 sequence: CASTTNRDSYEQYF. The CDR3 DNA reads TGTGCCAGCACCACTAACAGGGATTCCTACGAGCAGTACTTC.